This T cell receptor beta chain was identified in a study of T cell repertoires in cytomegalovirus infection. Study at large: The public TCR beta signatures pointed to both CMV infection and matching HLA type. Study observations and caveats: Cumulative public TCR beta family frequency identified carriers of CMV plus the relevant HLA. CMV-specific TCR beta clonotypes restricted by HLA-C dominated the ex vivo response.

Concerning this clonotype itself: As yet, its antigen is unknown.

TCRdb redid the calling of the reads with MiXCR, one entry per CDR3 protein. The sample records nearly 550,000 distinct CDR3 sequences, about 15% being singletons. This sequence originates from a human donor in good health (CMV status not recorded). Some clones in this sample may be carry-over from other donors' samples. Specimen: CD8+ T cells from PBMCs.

As DNA, the CDR3 is TGTGCCACCAGTGAACTAGCGGGAGGTAGCAATGAGCAGTTCTTC. Its protein product is CATSELAGGSNEQFF. This chain connects TRBV24-1 to TRBJ2-1, with 12 bases fitting TRBD2. The CDR3 extends over 15 amino acids. In germline, CDR1 is KGHDR, CDR2 SFDVKD. The junction had 3 bases not matched to a gene; V was cut back by 4 bases and J by 6 bases.